This T cell receptor beta chain was sequenced for a study of T cell responses to AZD1222 COVID-19 vaccine. About the study: Second-dose schedules of about 4 or about 12 weeks were combined.

Here immunoSEQ multiplex PCR was the method, and the copy in TCRdb shows in-frame clones only, minus some. The sample lists 95,000 to 150,000 clones, about 90% seen once, with roughly 1.8% in the top ten. Of note for this clone: Its antigen is as yet unknown.

Whole-study results and caveats: Donors were chiefly white British, with a greater number of females, and clonal diversity was perhaps underestimated. Spike-specific TCR breadth and depth grew following two AZD1222 doses.

This CDR3 has 13 amino acids. The germline gives CDR1 GTSNPN, CDR2 SVGIG (reference sequence). The V gene lost 5 bases and the J gene lost 6 bases, with 13 bases spanning the gap. Sequenced material: peripheral blood, taken on day 0 of AZD1222 vaccination. The rearrangement links TRBV30 to TRBJ2-2; D may be TRBD2 (5 bases). This TCR came from an adult in good health. The CDR3 DNA sequence: TGTGCCTGGGGCAGGACTGGGGCCGGGGAGCTGTTTTTT. The encoded protein is CAWGRTGAGELFF.